The T cell receptor (beta chain) under discussion was sequenced for a study of blood T cells in healthy people across ages. This CDR3 is 16 amino acids long. CDR1 and CDR2 (germline): SNHLY, FYNNEI. V shed 7 bases, J shed 6 bases, and the junction held 12 bases outside the gene matches. PBMCs numbering at least 6 million were isolated per sample. Sample-barcoded 5' priming and a J-beta primer mix drove a second PCR of 7 to 11 cycles. Using its own MiXCR run on the 5' RACE reads, TCRdb lists one record per CDR3 protein. The sample lists about 810,000 distinct CDR3 sequences, about 37% occurring once. The V gene is TRBV2, the J gene TRBJ2-2; 9 positions match TRBD1. The receptor comes from a man between 18 and 29 years old in good health. The sequencing sample was made of blood. The CDR3 DNA sequence: TGTGCCAGCAAATTCAGGACAGGGGAGAATTCCGGGGAGCTGTTTTTT. This encodes CASKFRTGENSGELFF.